The clone carrying this T cell receptor beta chain turned up a few times. Its antigen is not known. This sample is drawn from a study of response to subunit inactivated influenza vaccine. Findings of the study overall: Authors suggested each seasonal influenza vaccination recruits few new T cells.

Trimming cost V 5 bases and J 2 bases, with 10 bases left between them. The length of the CDR3 is 14 residues. Germline V gene lookup returns CDR1 LNHDA and CDR2 SQIVND (reference sequence). TCRdb reprocessed the RT-PCR reads via MiXCR and lists one record per CDR3 protein. Among about 190,000 distinct CDR3 sequences listed, approximately 15% were seen once. The V and J genes are TRBV19 and TRBJ2-1; perhaps TRBD2 as D (6 bases). This receptor was obtained from a man aged 50-59 years who received an inactivated influenza vaccine. Sequences were derived from CD8+ T cells sorted from PBMCs, sampled roughly 5 days after vaccination. CDR3 bases: TGTGCCAGTAGTGCGGGGCGCCCCTACAATGAGCAGTTCTTC. It specifies CASSAGRPYNEQFF.